This TCR beta chain was sequenced for a study of blood T cell repertoires in COVID-19. The overall study: T cells, B-cell-depleted T cells, or PBMCs provided the cDNA or gDNA that served as material.

Data came from immunoSEQ multiplex PCR; TCRdb stores just in-frame clones and leaves some out. The sample has about 160,000 clones, 70% to 90% seen once. The length of the CDR3 is 17 residues. Germline CDR1 PRHDT, CDR2 FYEKMQ (reference sequence). V was shortened by 3 bases and J by 5 bases, with 22 bases between the two germline ends. The specimen sequenced was peripheral blood. The V gene is TRBV13, the J gene TRBJ1-1; no reliable D call. This receptor was taken from a man in his fifties with active or convalescent COVID-19. The CDR3 reads CASSFFSNRGRKTEAFF. CDR3 nucleotides: TGTGCCAGCAGCTTCTTCTCAAACCGCGGGAGGAAGACTGAAGCTTTCTTT.